What follows are 12 T cell receptor beta chains derived from one specimen sequenced in a study of cytomegalovirus exposure and HLA in healthy donors. The study ran its PCR with 60 Vbeta and 13 Jbeta primers. Assay: immunoSEQ multiplex PCR; the TCRdb copy retains only in-frame clones and omits some. Altogether some 170,000 clones are present, 70% to 80% being singletons, with the ten largest covering around 3.5%. Input material: PBMCs. The receptors come from a man aged 25-45 years in good health and CMV-seropositive.

This sequence joins TRBV11-2 and TRBJ2-7; tentatively, D is TRBD2 (6 bases). There are 16 residues in the CDR3. Trimming pared 0 bases from V and 2 bases from J, leaving 14 bases between. The germline V gene encodes CDR1 SGHAT and CDR2 FQNNGV. CDR3 residues: CASSLDRAGLPYEQYF. DNA for the CDR3: TGTGCCAGCAGCTTAGATCGGGCGGGGTTGCCCTACGAGCAGTACTTC.

This chain links TRBV27 with TRBJ1-2, with D tentatively TRBD1 (6 bases). CDR1 and CDR2 from the germline V gene are MNHEY and SMNVEV (reference sequence). The CDR3 has 13 residues. V was cut by 3 bases and J by 8 bases, with 13 bases left in between. CDR3: CASSFRQDGGYTF. CDR3 sequence (DNA): TGTGCCAGCAGTTTCCGACAGGATGGAGGCTACACCTTC.

The chain employs TRBV7-2 and TRBJ2-5; 10 nucleotides match TRBD2. Trimming at V came to 5 bases and at J to 5 bases, leaving 8 bases not matched to a gene. CDR1 is SGHTA and CDR2 is FQGNSA in the germline V gene. The CDR3 has 15 residues. The CDR3 bases are TGTGCCAGCAGCCAGAGCGGGGGGGCCTGGGAGACCCAGTACTTC. Its protein product is CASSQSGGAWETQYF.

The gene calls are TRBV5-6 and TRBJ2-7; D call uncertain. The V and J ends lost 3 bases and 0 bases respectively, with 4 bases between them. CDR3 length equals 12 residues. Germline CDR1 is SGHDT and CDR2 is YYEEEE. The DNA of the CDR3 is TGTGCCAGCAGCTCCATCTCCTACGAGCAGTACTTC. It yields the protein CASSSISYEQYF. The complete variable domain, with remaining parts taken from reference TRBV5-6 and TRBJ2-7, reads DAGVTQSPTHLIKTRGQQVTLRCSPKSGHDTVSWYQQALGQGPQFIFQYYEEEERQRGNFPDRFSGHQFPNYSSELNVNALLLGDSALYLCASSSISYEQYFGPGTRLTVT.

V gene TRBV18 combines with J gene TRBJ2-2; D might be TRBD1 (5 bases). Trimming took off 3 bases at V and 2 bases at J, with 10 bases between the two ends. The length of the CDR3 is 15 residues. Germline V gives CDR1 KGHSH, CDR2 LQKENI. The CDR3 loop is CASSPDRQNTGELFF. The CDR3 bases are TGTGCCAGCTCACCTGACAGACAAAACACCGGGGAGCTGTTTTTT.

V and J are TRBV30 and TRBJ2-7; 8 bases match TRBD2. V lost 3 bases to trimming and J lost 3 bases; unmatched junction nucleotides: 10. CDR3 length: 15 residues. Germline V lookup: CDR1 GTSNPN, CDR2 SVGIG (reference sequence). The CDR3 region is CAWRALGGEGYEQYF. The CDR3, as DNA: TGTGCCTGGAGGGCCCTCGGGGGGGAGGGCTACGAGCAGTACTTC.

CDR3 protein: CASSVAGTEAAEQYF. The CDR3, as DNA: TGTGCCAGCAGCGTAGCCGGGACAGAGGCAGCCGAGCAGTACTTC. The genes are TRBV9 and TRBJ2-7, with 7 positions matching TRBD1. Trimming cost V 0 bases and J 6 bases; bases outside gene matches: 9. The CDR3 is 15 amino acids. CDR1 and CDR2 from the germline V gene are SGDLS and YYNGEE.

This clone was seen a handful of times. J is TRBJ1-2 and V is TRBV4-1, with D maybe TRBD1 (6 bases). CDR1 is MGHRA, CDR2 YSYEKL, per germline. The V end was cut by 3 bases, the J end by 6 bases, with 14 bases between. This CDR3 is 14 amino acids long. CDR3 bases: TGCGCCAGCAGCCATCCAGGACAGAAACATGGCTACACCTTC. Amino acids: CASSHPGQKHGYTF.

CDR3 protein: CASGHPMLAGEYEQYF. The CDR3 bases are TGTGCTAGTGGCCACCCCATGCTAGCGGGGGAGTACGAGCAGTACTTC. V is TRBV12-5 and J is TRBJ2-7, with TRBD2 identical over 10 bases. V dropped 6 bases and J dropped 4; count of bases not matched to a gene: 12. Germline V gene lookup returns CDR1 LGHNT and CDR2 FRNRAP. The CDR3 is made up of 16 amino acids.

This chain connects TRBV2 to TRBJ2-7; D may be TRBD1 (6 bases). Germline CDR1 reads SNHLY; CDR2 reads FYNNEI. The CDR3 is 15 residues long. V dropped 2 bases and J dropped 2 bases, with 13 bases sitting between them. The CDR3 sequence: CASSERMYRAYEQYF. The CDR3, as DNA: TGTGCCAGCAGTGAAAGGATGTACAGGGCCTACGAGCAGTACTTC.

This sequence joins TRBV6-1 and TRBJ2-3; a possible D gene is TRBD2 (6 bases). The V gene lost 4 bases and the J gene lost 2 bases, with 13 bases spanning the gap. The CDR3 spans 15 residues. In germline, CDR1 is MNHNS, CDR2 SASEGT. The CDR3 sequence: CASSARGPNTDTQYF. The CDR3 DNA is TGTGCCAGCAGTGCGCGGGGCCCCAACACAGATACGCAGTATTTT.

The J gene is TRBJ2-2, the V gene TRBV11-3; TRBD1 matches 7 bases. V shed 5 bases, J shed 3 bases, and the junction held 9 bases outside the gene matches. Germline CDR1 and CDR2: SGHNT and YENEEA. The length of the CDR3 is 16 residues. Here the CDR3 DNA reads TGTGCCAGCAGCGCTACGACAGGGTCTGACACCGGGGAGCTGTTTTTT. Amino acid sequence: CASSATTGSDTGELFF.